This paragraph reports one T cell receptor beta chain. The data are from a study of blood T cell repertoires in COVID-19. Study in general: T cells, B-cell-depleted T cells, or PBMCs supplied cDNA or gDNA.

Libraries were prepared by immunoSEQ multiplex PCR; TCRdb keeps only in-frame clonotypes and omits some of them. The data contain approximately 270,000 clones, about nine tenths of them singletons. Germline CDR1 reads MNHEY; CDR2 reads SVGAGI. The CDR3 runs to 14 residues. V was shortened by 7 bases and J by 0 bases, with 12 bases between the two germline ends. Sequenced sample: peripheral blood. The TCR comes from a man aged 45 to 65 with acute or convalescent COVID-19. The rearrangement uses TRBV6-5 and TRBJ1-2, with D perhaps matching TRBD1 (5 bases). In nucleotides, the CDR3 is TGTGCCAGCATCCAAGGGGCGACTAACTATGGCTACACCTTC. It codes for CASIQGATNYGYTF.